The rows below give T cell receptor beta chains drawn from one sample of a study of shared clonotypes between healthy human individuals. The data were produced by immunoSEQ multiplex PCR, yet TCRdb's version contains in-frame clones alone and is incomplete. The sample holds 2,500,000 or so clones, around nine tenths seen once. Source material: naive CD4+ T cells sorted from blood. Receptor source: a man younger than 30 in good health. Both conserved end residues are part of each CDR3. A D gene is named only where the DNA matches it firmly. Clone sizes are given selectively: once, few, many, or a class where the clone is expanded.

j_call d_call clone_size v_call cdr3_aa cdr3_nt
TRBJ2-1 TRBD2 - TRBV5-1 CASRTSALYNEQFF TGCGCCAGCCGTACTAGCGCCCTTTACAATGAGCAGTTCTTC
TRBJ2-3 TRBD2 - TRBV30 CAWSLGLAGGDTQYF TGTGCCTGGAGTCTTGGACTAGCGGGAGGAGATACGCAGTATTTT
TRBJ2-3 - - TRBV7-9 CASSAPSTDTQYF TGTGCCAGCAGCGCCCCAAGCACAGATACGCAGTATTTT
TRBJ1-1 TRBD1 - TRBV10-3 CAISTTGYTEAFF TGTGCCATCAGTACGACAGGGTACACTGAAGCTTTCTTT
TRBJ2-4 - - TRBV19 CASSPTQGENIQYF TGTGCCAGTAGTCCTACGCAGGGAGAAAACATTCAGTACTTC
TRBJ2-7 - - TRBV7-6 CASSLNGGPAATQQYF TGTGCCAGCAGCTTAAACGGGGGACCCGCCGCTACCCAGCAGTACTTC
TRBJ2-7 TRBD2 - TRBV2 CASVAGGAYEQYF TGTGCCAGCGTAGCGGGGGGGGCCTACGAGCAGTACTTC
TRBJ2-2 TRBD2 once TRBV6-1 CASIGLVSTGELFF TGTGCCAGCATAGGACTAGTTTCCACCGGGGAGCTGTTTTTT
TRBJ2-7 - - TRBV11-2 CASSLGEGPSYEQYF TGTGCCAGCAGCTTAGGAGAGGGTCCCTCCTACGAGCAGTACTTC
TRBJ2-1 - - TRBV11-2 CASSSSGSSYNEQFF TGTGCCAGCAGCTCAAGCGGAAGCTCCTACAATGAGCAGTTCTTC
TRBJ1-3 - few TRBV2 CASSEAGGTLGTIYF TGTGCCAGCAGTGAAGCGGGGGGGACCCTGGGCACCATATATTTT
TRBJ2-1 - - TRBV11-2 CASSFEVRSYNEQFF TGTGCCAGCAGCTTTGAAGTTCGCTCCTACAATGAGCAGTTCTTC
TRBJ1-6 - - TRBV7-8 CASSAAGLTNSPLHF TGTGCCAGCAGCGCCGCGGGGCTAACTAATTCACCCCTCCACTTT
TRBJ2-1 TRBD1 - TRBV2 CASGRDRAYNEQFF TGTGCCAGCGGCCGGGACAGGGCCTACAATGAGCAGTTCTTC
TRBJ2-6 - - TRBV6-1 CASSGEGAQSGANVLTF TGTGCCAGCAGTGGGGAGGGGGCGCAGTCTGGGGCCAACGTCCTGACTTTC
TRBJ1-1 TRBD1 once TRBV11-3 CASSSQGENTEAFF TGTGCCAGCAGCTCCCAGGGGGAGAACACTGAAGCTTTCTTT
TRBJ2-7 - - TRBV6-6 CASSFRQGEQYF TGTGCCAGCAGTTTCCGACAAGGCGAGCAGTACTTC
TRBJ2-2 TRBD2 - TRBV7-3 CASTRTSGGAGELFF TGTGCCAGCACCCGGACTAGCGGGGGGGCCGGGGAGCTGTTTTTT
TRBJ1-4 - - TRBV19 CASSPRYGLPTNEKLFF TGTGCCAGTTCCCCACGATACGGGTTGCCAACTAATGAAAAACTGTTTTTT
TRBJ1-1 - - TRBV6-6 CASSYSQGEAFF TGTGCCAGCAGTTATAGTCAGGGTGAGGCTTTCTTT
TRBJ2-4 TRBD2 - TRBV10-1 CASSESIGSGGVAKNIQYF TGCGCCAGCAGTGAGTCGATCGGTAGCGGGGGTGTAGCCAAAAACATTCAGTACTTC
TRBJ1-2 - - TRBV21-1 CASSKGRKMNDGYTF TGTGCCAGCAGCAAAGGACGGAAAATGAACGATGGCTACACCTTC
TRBJ1-5 TRBD1 - TRBV29-1 CSVRQGAKDQPQHF TGCAGCGTACGACAGGGGGCGAAGGATCAGCCCCAGCATTTT
TRBJ1-4 - - TRBV7-2 CASSPLAGTVNEKLFF TGTGCCAGCAGCCCACTCGCCGGGACTGTAAATGAAAAACTGTTTTTT
TRBJ2-7 - - TRBV6-5 CASSYSWEKSYEQYF TGTGCCAGCAGTTATAGTTGGGAGAAATCCTACGAGCAGTACTTC
TRBJ2-6 - - TRBV9 CASMTPLGSGANVLTF TGTGCCAGCATGACACCTTTAGGTTCTGGGGCCAACGTCCTGACTTTC
TRBJ1-4 - - TRBV11-2 CASSLNPPGAKLFF TGTGCCAGCAGCTTAAACCCCCCAGGGGCAAAACTGTTTTTT
TRBJ2-2 - - TRBV6-5 CASRPPSSRELFF TGTGCCAGCAGACCTCCTAGTAGCCGGGAGCTGTTTTTT
TRBJ2-3 - - TRBV10-3 CAISERLKSTDTQYF TGTGCCATCAGTGAGAGACTCAAAAGCACAGATACGCAGTATTTT
TRBJ2-2 TRBD1 - TRBV5-4 CASSSGQKYTGELFF TGTGCCAGCAGCTCGGGACAGAAATACACCGGGGAGCTGTTTTTT
TRBJ2-7 - - TRBV7-2 CASTPLGSGREGAYEQYF TGTGCCAGCACCCCCCTCGGTAGTGGCAGGGAGGGGGCCTACGAGCAGTACTTC
TRBJ1-6 TRBD1 - TRBV5-7 CASSVTGDNSPLHF TGTGCCAGCAGCGTCACAGGGGACAATTCACCCCTCCACTTT
TRBJ2-2 - - TRBV19 CASSISRGGTGELFF TGTGCCAGTAGTATTAGCAGGGGAGGGACCGGGGAGCTGTTTTTT
TRBJ1-2 - once TRBV5-4 CASSLLGVYGYTF TGTGCCAGCAGCTTGTTAGGGGTCTATGGCTACACCTTC
TRBJ1-1 - - TRBV10-3 CAISESVPNTEAFF TGTGCCATCAGTGAGTCAGTCCCGAACACTGAAGCTTTCTTT
TRBJ2-3 TRBD2 - TRBV7-2 CASSYPSGSSRDTQYF TGTGCCAGCAGCTACCCTAGCGGGAGCTCCCGAGATACGCAGTATTTT
TRBJ1-2 - - TRBV6-1 CASTEGADFYGYTF TGTGCCAGCACCGAGGGCGCGGACTTCTATGGCTACACCTTC
TRBJ2-7 - - TRBV11-3 CASSLDGALYEQYF TGTGCCAGCAGCTTAGACGGGGCACTCTACGAGCAGTACTTC
TRBJ2-6 - - TRBV7-2 CASSSGGSGANVLTF TGTGCCAGCAGCTCTGGGGGGTCTGGGGCCAACGTCCTGACTTTC
TRBJ1-3 - - TRBV30 CAWIPRLDSGNTIYF TGTGCCTGGATTCCCCGACTCGACTCTGGAAACACCATATATTTT
TRBJ1-5 TRBD1 once TRBV11-3 CASSLDVTGDQPQHF TGTGCCAGCAGCTTAGACGTGACAGGGGATCAGCCCCAGCATTTT